Presented here are 9 T cell receptor beta chains from one specimen sequenced in a study of T-cell memory formation after mild COVID-19. MiXCR was run by TCRdb on the 5' RACE reads, yielding one entry per CDR3 protein. This sample has more than 250,000 distinct CDR3 sequences, with around 17% found just once. Input material: PBMCs or a T cell subset sorted from them (not recorded which). All receptors derive from a man younger than 35 who had mild COVID-19 (a few samples of this study predate the infection). Cell type and time point are not known.

Ten or more counts support this clonotype. This rearrangement joins TRBV20-1 to TRBJ2-5; D unclear. CDR3 length: 10 residues. Germline V CDR1 and CDR2: DFQATT, SNEGSKA (reference sequence). Trimming cost V 3 bases and J 5 bases, with 4 bases left between them. Here the CDR3 reads CSASWETQYF. CDR3 coding DNA: TGCAGTGCTAGTTGGGAGACCCAGTACTTC.

This clonotype was recorded many times. The chain's CDR3 is CASSQQGNYGYTF. CDR3 nucleotides: TGTGCCAGCAGTCAACAGGGGAACTATGGCTACACCTTC. J is TRBJ1-2 and V is TRBV27; 7 bases fit TRBD1. Unmatched junction bases numbered 2, after V lost 5 bases and J lost 2 bases. CDR3 length: 13 residues. Per the germline V gene, CDR1 is MNHEY and CDR2 is SMNVEV (reference sequence).

This clonotype was picked up a small number of times. The chain has TRBV20-1 and TRBJ2-7, with a weak D call TRBD2 (6 bases). Germline values: CDR1 DFQATT, CDR2 SNEGSKA (reference sequence). This CDR3 comprises 15 residues. V was cut by 0 bases and J by 0 bases, with 12 bases left in between. CDR3: CSARDSGGSSYEQYV. The CDR3 coding sequence is TGCAGTGCTAGAGATAGCGGTGGTAGCTCCTACGAGCAGTACGTC.

The table lists this clonotype with a few counts. The V and J genes are TRBV3-1 and TRBJ1-5; D is unclear. The length of the CDR3 is 15 residues. V lost 1 base and J 2 bases, leaving 9 bases between the germline ends. The V gene's germline CDR1 is LGHDT and CDR2 YNNKEL (reference sequence). CDR3 region: CASSQGGFGNQPQHF. Written as DNA, the CDR3 is TGTGCCAGCAGCCAAGGTGGTTTTGGCAATCAGCCCCAGCATTTT. Full variable domain (remainder filled in from reference TRBV3-1 and TRBJ1-5): DTAVSQTPKYLVTQMGNDKSIKCEQNLGHDTMYWYKQDSKKFLKIMFSYNNKELIINETVPNRFSPKSPDKAHLNLHINSLELGDSAVYFCASSQGGFGNQPQHFGDGTRLSIL.

This clonotype was counted only a few times. The V call is TRBV7-2, the J call TRBJ2-3; the D gene is possibly TRBD1 (5 bases). There are 17 residues in the CDR3. The V gene lost 3 bases and the J gene lost 2 bases, with 18 bases spanning the gap. From germline, CDR1 is SGHTA and CDR2 FQGNSA. The CDR3 sequence: CASSFFYAGPPTDTQYF. Written as DNA, the CDR3 is TGTGCCAGCAGCTTTTTCTATGCAGGGCCCCCCACAGATACGCAGTATTTT.

The rearrangement links TRBV5-4 to TRBJ2-2; no reliable D call. The CDR3 sequence is 16 residues long. The germline CDR1 and CDR2 sequences are SGHNT and YYREEE (reference sequence). Trimming took off 0 bases at V and 2 bases at J, with 11 bases between the two ends. CDR3 nucleotides: TGTGCCAGCAGCTTGGAGGGCAGGCGAAACACCGGGGAGCTGTTTTTT. The encoded protein is CASSLEGRRNTGELFF.

This clonotype has only a few counts. The chain has TRBV9 and TRBJ2-2; D is ambiguous. The CDR3 totals 15 residues. V lost 0 bases and J 4 bases, leaving 10 bases between the germline ends. Germline loops: CDR1 SGDLS, CDR2 YYNGEE. In DNA form, the CDR3 reads TGTGCCAGCAGCGTAGTCGGGCAGCTCACCGGGGAGCTGTTTTTT. It encodes CASSVVGQLTGELFF.

The chain is built from TRBV29-1 and TRBJ2-3, with D uncertain. The V gene's germline CDR1 is SQVTM and CDR2 ANQGSEA. Trimming left V 0 bases short and J 0 bases short, with 10 bases between. The CDR3 runs to 15 residues. The CDR3 is CSVEELGGSTDTQYF. Written as DNA, the CDR3 is TGCAGCGTTGAAGAGTTGGGCGGTAGCACAGATACGCAGTATTTT.

Written as DNA, the CDR3 is TGTGCCAGCAGCCGGAGTGAGGGTTACAATGAGCAGTTCTTC. Its translation is CASSRSEGYNEQFF. This rearrangement joins TRBV3-1 to TRBJ2-1; tentatively, D is TRBD2 (5 bases). The CDR3 spans 14 residues. The V end lost 4 bases, the J end lost 4 bases, and 11 bases lay between the germline ends. From germline, CDR1 is LGHDT and CDR2 YNNKEL (reference sequence).